Each of the 5 T cell receptor beta chains below was sequenced from the same sample in a study of response to subunit inactivated influenza vaccine. MiXCR was run by TCRdb on the RT-PCR reads, yielding one entry per CDR3 protein. The table records about half a million distinct CDR3 sequences, 11% of them present only once. The input for sequencing was PBMCs from blood, taken roughly 45 days after vaccination. Receptors originate from a middle-aged man who received an inactivated influenza vaccine.

This clonotype has at least ten counts. This chain joins TRBV16 and TRBJ1-5; unclear D gene. The germline V gene has CDR1 KGHSY and CDR2 FQNENV. V was cut by 1 base and J by 1 base, with 5 bases left in between. This CDR3 has 14 residues. The CDR3 coding sequence is TGTGCCAGCAGCCAATTGGGCAGCAATCAGCCCCAGCATTTT. Its protein product is CASSQLGSNQPQHF.

The chain links TRBV6-2 or TRBV6-3 to TRBJ2-7; 11 nucleotides match TRBD2. This CDR3 has 14 residues. The V segment lost 6 bases and the J segment 6 bases; nucleotides outside the gene matches: 7. CDR1 is MNHEY and CDR2 is SVGEGT in the germline V gene. CDR3 protein: CASRVAGGSAEQYF. Here the CDR3 DNA reads TGTGCCAGCAGGGTAGCGGGAGGGTCGGCCGAGCAGTACTTC.

This chain uses TRBV7-8 with TRBJ2-3; perhaps D is TRBD1 or TRBD2 (7 bases each). The V end was cut by 4 bases, the J end by 4 bases, with 18 bases between. CDR1 and CDR2 (germline): SGHVS, FQNEAQ. This CDR3 comprises 16 residues. This CDR3 is CASSSAGTAAADTQYF. CDR3 coding DNA: TGTGCCAGCAGCTCAGCGGGGACAGCGGCGGCAGATACGCAGTATTTT.

This clonotype was counted a few times. The V call is TRBV6-5, the J call TRBJ2-5, with D perhaps TRBD1 or TRBD2 (5 bases each). In germline, CDR1 is MNHEY, CDR2 SVGAGI. V dropped 2 bases and J dropped 2 bases, with 12 bases sitting between them. This CDR3 spans 15 amino acids. CDR3 residues: CASSYVGGRQETQYF. DNA for the CDR3: TGTGCCAGCAGTTACGTTGGGGGAAGACAAGAGACCCAGTACTTC.

The chain uses TRBV6-1 and TRBJ2-1; 7 nucleotides match TRBD1. Unmatched junction bases numbered 8, after V lost 4 bases and J lost 5 bases. Germline CDR1 MNHNS, CDR2 SASEGT. The CDR3 spans 15 residues. The CDR3 loop is CASSGGQGVHNEQFF. CDR3 sequence (DNA): TGTGCCAGCAGTGGAGGGCAGGGGGTCCACAATGAGCAGTTCTTC.